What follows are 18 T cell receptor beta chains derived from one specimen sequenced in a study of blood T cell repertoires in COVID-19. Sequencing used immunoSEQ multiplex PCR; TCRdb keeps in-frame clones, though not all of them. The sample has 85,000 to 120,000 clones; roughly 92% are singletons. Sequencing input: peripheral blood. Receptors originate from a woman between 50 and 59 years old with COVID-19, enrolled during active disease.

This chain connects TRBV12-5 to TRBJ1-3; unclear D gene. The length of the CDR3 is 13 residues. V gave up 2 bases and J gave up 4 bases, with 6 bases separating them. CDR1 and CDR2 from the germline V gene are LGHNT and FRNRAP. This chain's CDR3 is CASGLSLGNTIYF. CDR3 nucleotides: TGTGCTAGTGGTTTGTCTCTAGGAAACACCATATATTTT.

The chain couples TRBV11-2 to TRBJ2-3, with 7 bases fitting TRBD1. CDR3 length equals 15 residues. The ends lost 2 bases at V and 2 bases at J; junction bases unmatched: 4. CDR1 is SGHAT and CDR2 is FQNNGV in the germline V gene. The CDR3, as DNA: TGTGCCAGCAGCTTACAGGGACAGCACACAGATACGCAGTATTTT. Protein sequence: CASSLQGQHTDTQYF.

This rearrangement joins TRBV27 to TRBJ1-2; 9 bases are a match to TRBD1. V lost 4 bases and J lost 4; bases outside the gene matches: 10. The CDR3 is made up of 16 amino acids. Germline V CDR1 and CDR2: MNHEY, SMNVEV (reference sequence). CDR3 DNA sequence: TGTGCCAGCAGTTCGAAGGACAGGGGTGTGGGCTATGGCTACACCTTC. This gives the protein CASSSKDRGVGYGYTF.

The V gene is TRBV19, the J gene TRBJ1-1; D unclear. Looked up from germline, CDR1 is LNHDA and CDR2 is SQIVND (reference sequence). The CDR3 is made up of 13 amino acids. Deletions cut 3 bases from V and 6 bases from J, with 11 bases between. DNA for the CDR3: TGTGCCAGTAGTATGGAGGGAGAAGCTGAAGCTTTCTTT. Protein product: CASSMEGEAEAFF. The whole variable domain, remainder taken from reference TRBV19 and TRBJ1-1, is DGGITQSPKYLFRKEGQNVTLSCEQNLNHDAMYWYRQDPGQGLRLIYYSQIVNDFQKGDIAEGYSVSREKKESFPLTVTSAQKNPTAFYLCASSMEGEAEAFFGQGTRLTVV.

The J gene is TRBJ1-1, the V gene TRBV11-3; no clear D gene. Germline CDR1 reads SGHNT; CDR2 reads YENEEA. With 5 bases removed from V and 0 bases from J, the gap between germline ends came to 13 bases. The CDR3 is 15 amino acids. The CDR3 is CASSPHRGVNTEAFF. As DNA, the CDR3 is TGTGCCAGCAGCCCCCACCGGGGAGTGAACACTGAAGCTTTCTTT.

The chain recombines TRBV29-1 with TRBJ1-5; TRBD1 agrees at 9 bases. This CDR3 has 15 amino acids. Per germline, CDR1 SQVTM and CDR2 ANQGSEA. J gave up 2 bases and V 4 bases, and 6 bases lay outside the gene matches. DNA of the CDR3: TGCAGCGTTGCCGGGACAGGGACCGGCAATCAGCCCCAGCATTTT. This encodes CSVAGTGTGNQPQHF.

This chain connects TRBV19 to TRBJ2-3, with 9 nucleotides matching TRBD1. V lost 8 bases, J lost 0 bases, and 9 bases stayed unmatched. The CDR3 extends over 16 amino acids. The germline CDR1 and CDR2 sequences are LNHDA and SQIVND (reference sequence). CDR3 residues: CASERQGGLSTDTQYF. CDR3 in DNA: TGTGCCAGTGAGCGACAGGGGGGCTTGAGCACAGATACGCAGTATTTT.

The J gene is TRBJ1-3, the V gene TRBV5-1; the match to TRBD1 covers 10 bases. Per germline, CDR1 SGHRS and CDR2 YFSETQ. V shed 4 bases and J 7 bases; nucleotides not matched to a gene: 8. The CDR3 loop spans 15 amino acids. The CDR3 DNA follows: TGCGCCAGCAGCAAGGGACAGGGGCGGGGGAACACCATATATTTT. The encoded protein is CASSKGQGRGNTIYF.

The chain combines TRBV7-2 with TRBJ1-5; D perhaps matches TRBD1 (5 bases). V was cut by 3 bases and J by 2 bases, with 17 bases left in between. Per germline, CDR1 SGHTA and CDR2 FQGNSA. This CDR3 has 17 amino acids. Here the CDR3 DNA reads TGTGCCAGCAGCTTTCTCCCAGGAGCGGGGGGCAATCAGCCCCAGCATTTT. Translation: CASSFLPGAGGNQPQHF.

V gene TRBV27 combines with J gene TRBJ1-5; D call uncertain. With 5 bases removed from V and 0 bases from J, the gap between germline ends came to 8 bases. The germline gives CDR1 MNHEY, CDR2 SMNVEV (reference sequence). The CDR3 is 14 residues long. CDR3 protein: CASSRLNSNQPQHF. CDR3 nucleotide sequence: TGTGCCAGCAGTAGACTGAATAGCAATCAGCCCCAGCATTTT.

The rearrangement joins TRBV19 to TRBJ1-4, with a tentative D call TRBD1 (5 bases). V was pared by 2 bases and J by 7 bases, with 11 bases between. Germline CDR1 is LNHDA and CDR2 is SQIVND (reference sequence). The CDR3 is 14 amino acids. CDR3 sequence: CASSITGSGEKLFF. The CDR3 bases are TGTGCCAGTAGTATAACAGGTAGTGGTGAAAAACTGTTTTTT.

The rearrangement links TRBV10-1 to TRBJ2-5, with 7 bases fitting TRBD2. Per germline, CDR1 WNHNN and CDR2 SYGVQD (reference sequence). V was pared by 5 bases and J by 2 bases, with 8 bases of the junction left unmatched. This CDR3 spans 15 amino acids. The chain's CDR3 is CASSPSGVQQETQYF. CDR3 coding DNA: TGCGCCAGCAGTCCCAGCGGGGTCCAGCAAGAGACCCAGTACTTC.

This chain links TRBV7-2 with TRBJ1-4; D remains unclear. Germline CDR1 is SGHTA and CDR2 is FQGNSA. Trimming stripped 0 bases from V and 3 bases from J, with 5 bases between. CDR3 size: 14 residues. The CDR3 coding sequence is TGTGCCAGCAGCTTAGCGAGGGCTAATGAAAAACTGTTTTTT. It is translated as CASSLARANEKLFF.

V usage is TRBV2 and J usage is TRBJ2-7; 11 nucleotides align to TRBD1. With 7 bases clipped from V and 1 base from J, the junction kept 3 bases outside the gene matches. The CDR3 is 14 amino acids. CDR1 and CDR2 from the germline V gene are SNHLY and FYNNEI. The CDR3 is CASIRDRGSYEQYV. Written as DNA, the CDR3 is TGTGCCAGCATTCGGGACAGGGGGTCCTACGAGCAGTACGTC.

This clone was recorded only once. The CDR3 DNA reads as TGTGCCAGCAGCACTACCGGGGTTACTTATGGCTACACCTTC. It specifies CASSTTGVTYGYTF. The chain carries TRBV5-5 and TRBJ1-2; D remains ambiguous. The CDR3 has 14 amino acids. Germline loops: CDR1 SGHKS, CDR2 YYEKEE (reference sequence). Between the trimmed V and J ends, which lost 4 bases and 5 bases, there was a span of 15 bases.

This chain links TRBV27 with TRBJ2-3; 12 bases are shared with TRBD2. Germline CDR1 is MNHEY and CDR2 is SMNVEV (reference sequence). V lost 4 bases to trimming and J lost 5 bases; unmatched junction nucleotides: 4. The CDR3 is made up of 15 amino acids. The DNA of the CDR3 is TGTGCCAGCAGTTCTAGCGGGGGGGCTGGAGATACGCAGTATTTT. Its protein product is CASSSSGGAGDTQYF.

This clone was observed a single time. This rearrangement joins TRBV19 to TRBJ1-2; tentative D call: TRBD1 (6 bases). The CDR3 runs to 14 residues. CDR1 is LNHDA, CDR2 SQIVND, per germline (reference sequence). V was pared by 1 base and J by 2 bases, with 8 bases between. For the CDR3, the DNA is TGTGCCAGTAGTATAGGACAGGTGAACTATGGCTACACCTTC. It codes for CASSIGQVNYGYTF.

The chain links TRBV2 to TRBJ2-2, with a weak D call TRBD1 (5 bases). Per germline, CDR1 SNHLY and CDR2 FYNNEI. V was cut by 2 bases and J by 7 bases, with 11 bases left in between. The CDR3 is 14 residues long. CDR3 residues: CASSELPTVGELFF. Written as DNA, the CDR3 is TGTGCCAGCAGTGAATTACCGACAGTCGGGGAGCTGTTTTTT.